The clone carrying this TCR beta chain has more than one count but fewer than ten. The sample originates from a study of T cells in Graves' hyperthyroidism and ophthalmopathy. It was RNA transcripts that yielded the amplified TCR beta CDR3 regions. With the HTBI primer set, the TCR CDR3 went through a first round of RT-PCR. TCRdb re-called the multiplex PCR reads with MiXCR, one entry per CDR3 protein. The sample lists 500,000 to 700,000 distinct CDR3 sequences, approximately 16% seen once, with around a sixth in the top ten. Germline loops: CDR1 LNHDA, CDR2 SQIVND (reference sequence). The CDR3 runs 15 residues. Trimming removed 6 bases at V and 3 bases at J, with 18 bases between.

The genes are TRBV19 and TRBJ2-7; D may be TRBD2 (6 bases). The sample was blood. The TCR originated in a woman younger than 35 with Graves' hyperthyroidism. The CDR3 reads CASSLSPSDYYEQYF. In nucleotides, the CDR3 is TGTGCCAGTAGCTTATCCCCTTCGGACTACTACGAGCAGTACTTC.